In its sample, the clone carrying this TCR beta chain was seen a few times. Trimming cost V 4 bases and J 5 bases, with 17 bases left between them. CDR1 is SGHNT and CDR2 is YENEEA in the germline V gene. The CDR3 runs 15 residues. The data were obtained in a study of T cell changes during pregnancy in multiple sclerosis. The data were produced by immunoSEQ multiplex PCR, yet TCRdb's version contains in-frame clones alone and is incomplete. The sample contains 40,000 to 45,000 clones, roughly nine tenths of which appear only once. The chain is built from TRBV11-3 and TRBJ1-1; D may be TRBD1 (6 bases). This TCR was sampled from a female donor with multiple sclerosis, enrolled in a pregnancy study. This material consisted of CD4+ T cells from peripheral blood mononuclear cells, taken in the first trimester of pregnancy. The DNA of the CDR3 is TGTGCCAGCAGCTCCGGGGCGCGGGGGCGGACTGAAGCTTTCTTT. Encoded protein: CASSSGARGRTEAFF.